This TCR beta chain is from a study of T-cell memory formation after mild COVID-19. TCRdb re-called the 5' RACE reads with MiXCR, one entry per CDR3 protein. Here the sample spans under 300,000 distinct CDR3 sequences, around 17% being singletons. This clonotype was seen a few times. Germline loops: CDR1 SGHRS, CDR2 YFSETQ. Trimming left V 1 base short and J 7 bases short, with 9 bases between. There are 14 residues in the CDR3. The sequencing sample was made of PBMCs or a T cell subset sorted from them (not recorded which). The receptor's source is a man between 18 and 29 years old who had mild COVID-19 (a few samples of this study predate the infection). Cell type and time point are not known. The chain uses TRBV5-1 and TRBJ1-6, with D maybe TRBD1 (5 bases). The CDR3 spells CASSLRGDNSPLHF. DNA of the CDR3: TGCGCCAGCAGCTTGAGAGGGGACAATTCACCCCTCCACTTT.